The 21 T cell receptor beta chains reported below all come from one sample, sequenced in a study of low-dose radiotherapy and immunotherapy resistance in tumors. With TRAV- and TRBV-specific primers, first-strand cDNA was made, covering the alpha and beta chains. The TCRs were subjected to amplification over approximately 20 PCR cycles employing a constant-region primer in conjunction with a V-primer adapter. A single record per CDR3 protein comes from TCRdb applying MiXCR to the reads. The sample comprises fewer than 90,000 distinct CDR3 sequences, under 20% of which are singletons, and less than 6% rests with the top ten. Documented time point: before trial treatment. The input for sequencing was PBMCs, taken before treatment. The receptor set was obtained from a male donor with prostate cancer.

This clonotype has a count of ten or more. J is TRBJ2-2 and V is TRBV27; a weak D match, TRBD1 (5 bases). CDR1 and CDR2 (germline): MNHEY, SMNVEV (reference sequence). V was pared by 8 bases and J by 0 bases, with 10 bases between. This CDR3 comprises 14 residues. The CDR3 here is CASLAGTNTGELFF. The CDR3 nucleotides read TGTGCCAGCTTGGCAGGGACGAACACCGGGGAGCTGTTTTTT.

Concerning this clonotype itself: A far larger clone is only one base removed, so a read error is likely. The chain couples TRBV4-3 to TRBJ2-1; 11 nucleotides match TRBD1. The J call is doubtful: the DNA matches TRBJ2-5 better. The CDR3 is 15 residues long. Looked up from germline, CDR1 is LGHNA and CDR2 is YSLEER. The CDR3 protein is CASRQPGTGGETQYF. The CDR3, as DNA: TGCGCCAGCAGACAACCCGGGACAGGGGGAGAGACCCAGTACTTC.

This clonotype was recorded many times. J is TRBJ2-2 and V is TRBV20-1, with D maybe TRBD1 (6 bases). CDR3 size: 15 residues. Trimming pared 0 bases from V and 3 bases from J, leaving 11 bases between. In germline, CDR1 is DFQATT, CDR2 SNEGSKA (reference sequence). The CDR3 sequence is CSARDGQRDTGELFF. The CDR3 DNA follows: TGCAGTGCTAGAGATGGACAGCGAGACACCGGGGAGCTGTTTTTT.

On this clonotype itself: The likely explanation is a read error, given a far larger clone one base away. Written as DNA, the CDR3 is TGTGCCAGCAGCGCGGCCCCCGGGACAGGGACACAAGAGACCCAGTTCTTC. Residues: CASSAAPGTGTQETQFF. J is TRBJ2-1 and V is TRBV5-5; 9 bases are a match to TRBD1. Germline V gives CDR1 SGHKS, CDR2 YYEKEE (reference sequence). With V trimmed by 4 bases and J by 13 bases, 21 bases remained unmatched. This CDR3 comprises 17 residues.

This clonotype showed up just a few times. The rearrangement joins TRBV20-1 to TRBJ2-3; TRBD2 matches at 7 bases. The length of the CDR3 is 16 residues. Germline-derived CDR1 and CDR2 are DFQATT and SNEGSKA (reference sequence). After removal of 3 bases from V and 3 bases from J, the junction contained 12 bases not matched to a gene. This CDR3 is CSASGGRGQGTDTQYF. The CDR3 nucleotides are TGCAGTGCTAGCGGGGGGAGGGGCCAGGGTACAGATACGCAGTATTTT.

The table lists this clonotype with many counts. V gene TRBV2 combines with J gene TRBJ2-1; 14 bases match TRBD2. Trimming took 6 bases from V and 2 from J; bases not matched to a gene: 9. Germline CDR1 reads SNHLY; CDR2 reads FYNNEI. The CDR3 extends over 18 amino acids. Written as DNA, the CDR3 is TGTGCCAGCAGGGCCGGGACTAGCGGGAGTAAAGCCTACAATGAGCAGTTCTTC. This sequence encodes CASRAGTSGSKAYNEQFF. The entire variable domain, with the rest obtained from reference TRBV2 and TRBJ2-1, is as follows: EPEVTQTPSHQVTQMGQEVILRCVPISNHLYFYWYRQILGQKVEFLVSFYNNEISEKSEIFDDQFSVERPDGSNFTLKIRSTKLEDSAMYFCASRAGTSGSKAYNEQFFGPGTRLTVL.

This clonotype was observed many times. The V gene is TRBV6-2 or TRBV6-3, the J gene TRBJ1-5; D gene unclear. Trimming cost V 6 bases and J 1 base, with 7 bases left between them. The CDR3 totals 13 residues. Germline values: CDR1 MNHEY, CDR2 SVGEGT. The CDR3 DNA is TGTGCCAGCAGCGGAGGGAGCAATCAGCCCCAGCATTTT. Protein: CASSGGSNQPQHF.

This clonotype came up many times. The chain has TRBV6-2 or TRBV6-3 and TRBJ1-2, with D unresolved. Per the germline V gene, CDR1 is MNHEY and CDR2 is SVGEGT. The V gene lost 5 bases and the J gene lost 6 bases, with 13 bases spanning the gap. The CDR3 contains 13 residues. The CDR3 DNA follows: TGTGCCAGCAGTCGACCCCCGGGCCATGGCTACACCTTC. It yields the protein CASSRPPGHGYTF.

This clonotype was found many times. The chain recombines TRBV7-2 with TRBJ2-3; 7 positions agree with TRBD2. J lost 4 bases, V lost 0 bases, and 4 bases had no gene match. The CDR3 is 15 amino acids. The germline V gene has CDR1 SGHTA and CDR2 FQGNSA. The CDR3 nucleotides are TGTGCCAGCAGCTTAGCGGGAGGGCCCTCAGATACGCAGTATTTT. Translation gives CASSLAGGPSDTQYF.

This clonotype was found many times. The chain recombines TRBV7-9 with TRBJ2-7, with D possibly being TRBD2 (6 bases). This CDR3 has 13 residues. V was clipped by 3 bases and J by 4 bases, with 10 bases between them. The germline V gene has CDR1 SEHNR and CDR2 FQNEAQ (reference sequence). The CDR3 reads CASSFAGLYEQYF. The DNA of the CDR3 is TGTGCCAGCAGCTTTGCGGGGCTGTACGAGCAGTACTTC.

This clonotype was recorded many times. The chain links TRBV10-3 to TRBJ1-2, with TRBD1 matching 7 bases. The V gene end was trimmed by 7 bases and the J gene end by 13 bases; junction bases not matched to a gene: 15. The germline CDR1 and CDR2 sequences are ENHRY and SYGVKD. The CDR3 consists of 13 residues. In DNA form, the CDR3 reads TGTGCCATCAACCCCGACAGCAGGGGGGGCCCCACCTTC. This sequence encodes CAINPDSRGGPTF.

This clonotype was seen ten or more times. The CDR3: CASSTGPRRPEQFF. For the CDR3, the DNA is TGCGCCAGCAGCACCGGACCGAGAAGGCCTGAGCAGTTCTTC. This chain links TRBV5-1 with TRBJ2-1; D ambiguous. The V gene lost 4 bases and the J gene lost 9 bases, with 17 bases spanning the gap. The germline CDR1 and CDR2 sequences are SGHRS and YFSETQ. This CDR3 contains 14 residues.

This clonotype was counted many times. This sequence joins TRBV10-3 and TRBJ2-2; possible D gene TRBD2, 5 bases. Germline V gene sequence: CDR1 ENHRY, CDR2 SYGVKD. The CDR3 consists of 16 residues. V shed 2 bases and J shed 6 bases, with 16 bases lying between them. CDR3 protein: CAISEVRASSSGELFF. CDR3 DNA sequence: TGTGCCATCAGTGAGGTTAGGGCTAGCTCGTCCGGGGAGCTGTTTTTT.

Notes on this clonotype: This likely reflects a read error, since a far larger clone is one base away. CDR3 sequence: CASRNDRVGTGEPFF. CDR3 nucleotide sequence: TGTGCCAGCAGAAACGACAGGGTAGGGACCGGGGAGCCGTTTTTT. V is TRBV28 and J is TRBJ2-2; the match to TRBD1 covers 7 bases. Per germline, CDR1 MDHEN and CDR2 SYDVKM. This CDR3 region has 15 residues.

This clonotype was picked up many times. The chain carries TRBV10-3 and TRBJ2-1, with 8 bases matching TRBD2. V shed 0 bases, J shed 6 bases, and the junction held 4 bases outside the gene matches. CDR3 length: 15 residues. From germline, CDR1 is ENHRY and CDR2 SYGVKD. This chain's CDR3 is CAISESGGVFNEQFF. CDR3 coding DNA: TGTGCCATCAGTGAGTCCGGGGGGGTTTTCAATGAGCAGTTCTTC.

This clonotype appeared once. The chain joins TRBV2 to TRBJ2-6, with D maybe TRBD2 (5 bases). The CDR3 spans 18 residues. Trimming pared 3 bases from V and 1 base from J, leaving 16 bases between. Germline V gene sequence: CDR1 SNHLY, CDR2 FYNNEI. The CDR3, as DNA: TGTGCCAGCAGTGACTACGGGGATTTTCGATCTGGGGCCAACGTCCTGACTTTC. It encodes CASSDYGDFRSGANVLTF.

This clonotype was detected ten times or more. V is TRBV3-1 and J is TRBJ2-5; perhaps TRBD1 as D (6 bases). The germline gives CDR1 LGHDT, CDR2 YNNKEL (reference sequence). CDR3 size: 15 residues. V lost 5 bases, J lost 1 base, and 14 bases lay in between. CDR3 nucleotides: TGTGCCAGCAGCAGACGCAGGGGTCCCCAAGAGACCCAGTACTTC. It translates to CASSRRRGPQETQYF.

This clonotype was seen repeatedly, ten times or more. The rearrangement joins TRBV7-6 to TRBJ2-1, with TRBD2 identical over 10 bases. The CDR3 extends over 21 amino acids. V was pared by 0 bases and J by 4 bases, with 18 bases of the junction left unmatched. Germline V gives CDR1 SGHVS, CDR2 FNYEAQ. CDR3: CASSLAVMGTAGGLEYNEQFF. The CDR3 nucleotides are TGTGCCAGCAGCTTAGCGGTTATGGGGACAGCGGGAGGGTTGGAGTACAATGAGCAGTTCTTC.

This clonotype has at least ten counts. This rearrangement joins TRBV5-1 to TRBJ2-5; 7 bases are shared with TRBD1. Germline loops: CDR1 SGHRS, CDR2 YFSETQ. The ends lost 4 bases at V and 2 bases at J; junction bases unmatched: 5. The CDR3 has 14 amino acids. The CDR3 reads CASSPGTAQETQYF. Written as DNA, the CDR3 is TGCGCCAGCAGCCCGGGGACAGCTCAAGAGACCCAGTACTTC.

In this sample, this clonotype turned up many times. This chain uses TRBV28 with TRBJ1-4, with D uncertain. Trimming took off 4 bases at V and 2 bases at J, with 14 bases between the two ends. This CDR3 has 16 residues. CDR1 MDHEN and CDR2 SYDVKM come from the germline V gene. This CDR3 reads CASSWEYRATNEKLFF. CDR3 nucleotides: TGTGCCAGCAGTTGGGAGTATAGGGCCACTAATGAAAAACTGTTTTTT.

The chain combines TRBV30 with TRBJ2-3; D is perhaps TRBD2 (5 bases). The germline CDR1 and CDR2 sequences are GTSNPN and SVGIG (reference sequence). This CDR3 comprises 13 residues. With 0 bases removed from V and 3 bases from J, the gap between germline ends came to 7 bases. CDR3 nucleotide sequence: TGTGCCTGGAGTGTACTAGGAACAGATACGCAGTATTTT. It codes for CAWSVLGTDTQYF. Full variable domain (rest looked up from reference TRBV30 and TRBJ2-3): SQTIHQWPATLVQPVGSPLSLECTVEGTSNPNLYWYRQAAGRGLQLLFYSVGIGQISSEVPQNLSASRPQDRQFILSSKKLLLSDSGFYLCAWSVLGTDTQYFGPGTRLTVL.